The entry that follows covers one T cell receptor (beta chain) sequence. Antigen unknown. This PCR relied on a set of 60 Vbeta primers and 13 Jbeta primers. Only in-frame clones appear in the TCRdb table, and some are missing; sequencing was by immunoSEQ multiplex PCR. The sample gives about 200,000 clones, around 73% of which show up once; over 3.5% is in the top ten. The source of the sample is a study of cytomegalovirus exposure and HLA in healthy donors. Study-wide findings and caveats: The number of N-insertions in an Asian-associated ancestry cluster was reportedly below the roughly 700-donor mean in a later analysis. CMV serostatus was the sole immune exposure data available. Many donors carried some public TCRs, although rarity characterized most TCR sequences.

V was pared by 3 bases and J by 6 bases, with 16 bases between. In germline, CDR1 is MNHNS, CDR2 SASEGT. The CDR3 is 15 amino acids. The sequencing sample was made of PBMCs. The rearrangement joins TRBV6-1 to TRBJ2-3; possible D gene TRBD2, 6 bases. The receptor was isolated from a male donor in good health and CMV-seronegative. The CDR3 protein is CASSDVADRWDTQYF. Written as DNA, the CDR3 is TGTGCCAGCAGTGACGTAGCGGACCGCTGGGATACGCAGTATTTT.